One T cell receptor (beta chain) is described in this entry. What it binds is not known. Template-switching 5'RACE yielded the TCR cDNA; a universal primer site and UMIs were added in the process. TCRdb reanalysed the 5' RACE reads using MiXCR and keeps one entry per CDR3 protein. Here the sample spans fewer than 350,000 distinct CDR3 sequences, 8.5% to 10% being singletons. The source of the sample is a study of T cells after yellow fever vaccination. Study as a whole: Some fractions had low cell numbers, and these were prepared with SMART-Seq v4 Ultra Low Input. Study observations and caveats: Weaker, the secondary response peaked sooner, at day 5 versus 15. The study noted that FACS-sorted repertoires could contain abundant clonotypes contaminating from the bulk population.

V lost 9 bases and J 8 bases, leaving 17 bases between the germline ends. This CDR3 has 13 amino acids. Germline loops: CDR1 LNHDA, CDR2 SQIVND (reference sequence). The TCR sequence derives from a man between 18 and 35 years old who received the YFV17D yellow fever vaccine. The sample here was PBMCs, taken on the day of the first yellow fever vaccination. The rearrangement uses TRBV19 and TRBJ2-1; tentatively, D is TRBD1 (5 bases). The CDR3 sequence is CARAQMGLDEQFF. CDR3 DNA sequence: TGTGCCAGGGCGCAAATGGGGCTCGATGAGCAGTTCTTC. Drawing the rest from reference TRBV19 and TRBJ2-1, the complete variable domain is DGGITQSPKYLFRKEGQNVTLSCEQNLNHDAMYWYRQDPGQGLRLIYYSQIVNDFQKGDIAEGYSVSREKKESFPLTVTSAQKNPTAFYLCARAQMGLDEQFFGPGTRLTVL.